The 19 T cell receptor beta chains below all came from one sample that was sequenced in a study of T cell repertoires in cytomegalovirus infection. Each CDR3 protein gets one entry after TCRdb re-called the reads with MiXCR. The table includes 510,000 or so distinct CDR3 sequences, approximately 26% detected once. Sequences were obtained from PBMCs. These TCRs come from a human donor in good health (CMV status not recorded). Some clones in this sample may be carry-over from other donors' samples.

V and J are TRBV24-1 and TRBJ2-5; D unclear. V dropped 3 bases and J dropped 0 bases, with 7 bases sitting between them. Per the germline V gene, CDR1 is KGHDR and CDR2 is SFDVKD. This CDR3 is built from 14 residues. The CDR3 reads CATSDTRYQETQYF. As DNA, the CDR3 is TGTGCCACCAGTGATACAAGGTACCAAGAGACCCAGTACTTC.

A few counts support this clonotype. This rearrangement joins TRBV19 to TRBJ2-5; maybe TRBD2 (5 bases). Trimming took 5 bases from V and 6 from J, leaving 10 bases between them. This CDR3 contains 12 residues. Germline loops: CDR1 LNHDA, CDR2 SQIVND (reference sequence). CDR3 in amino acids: CASSEGGKTQYF. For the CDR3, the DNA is TGTGCCAGTAGTGAGGGTGGGAAGACCCAGTACTTC.

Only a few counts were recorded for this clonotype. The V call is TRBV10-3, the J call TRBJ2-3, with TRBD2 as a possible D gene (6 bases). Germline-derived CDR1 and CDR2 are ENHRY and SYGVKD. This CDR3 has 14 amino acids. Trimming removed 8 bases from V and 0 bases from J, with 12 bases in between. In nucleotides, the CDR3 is TGTGCCATCGGAACCGGGACTAGCACAGATACGCAGTATTTT. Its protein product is CAIGTGTSTDTQYF.

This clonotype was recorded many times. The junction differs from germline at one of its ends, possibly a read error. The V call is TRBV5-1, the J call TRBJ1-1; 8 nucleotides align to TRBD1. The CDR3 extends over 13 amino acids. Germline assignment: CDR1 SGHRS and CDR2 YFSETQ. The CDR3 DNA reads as TGTGCCAGCAGCACAGGGGGGAACACTGAAGCTTTCTTT. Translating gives CASSTGGNTEAFF. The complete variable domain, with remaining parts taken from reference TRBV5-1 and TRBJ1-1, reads KAGVTQTPRYLIKTRGQQVTLSCSPISGHRSVSWYQQTPGQGLQFLFEYFSETQRNKGNFPGRFSGRQFSNSRSEMNVSTLELGDSALYLCASSTGGNTEAFFGQGTRLTVV.

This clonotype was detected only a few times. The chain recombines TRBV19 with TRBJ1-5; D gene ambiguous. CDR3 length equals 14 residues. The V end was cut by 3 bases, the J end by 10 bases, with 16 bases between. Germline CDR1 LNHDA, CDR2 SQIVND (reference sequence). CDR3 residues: CASSMVGQMLPQHF. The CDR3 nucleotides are TGTGCCAGTAGTATGGTAGGGCAGATGCTCCCCCAGCATTTT.

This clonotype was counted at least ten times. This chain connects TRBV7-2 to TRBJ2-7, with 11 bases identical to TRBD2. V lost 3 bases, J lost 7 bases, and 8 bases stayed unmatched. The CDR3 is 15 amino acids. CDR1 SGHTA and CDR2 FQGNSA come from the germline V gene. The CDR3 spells CASSFPLAGGVEQYF. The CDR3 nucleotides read TGTGCCAGCAGCTTCCCTCTAGCGGGAGGTGTTGAGCAGTACTTC. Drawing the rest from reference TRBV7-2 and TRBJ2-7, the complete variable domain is GAGVSQSPSNKVTEKGKDVELRCDPISGHTALYWYRQSLGQGLEFLIYFQGNSAPDKSGLPSDRFSAERTGGSVSTLTIQRTQQEDSAVYLCASSFPLAGGVEQYFGPGTRLTVT.

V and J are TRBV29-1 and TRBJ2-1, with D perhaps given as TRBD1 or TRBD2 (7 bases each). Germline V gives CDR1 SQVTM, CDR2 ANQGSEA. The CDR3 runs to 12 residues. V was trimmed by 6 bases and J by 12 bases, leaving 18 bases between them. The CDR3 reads CSVARQGGGQFF. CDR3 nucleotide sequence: TGCAGCGTAGCAAGACAGGGCGGGGGGCAGTTCTTC.

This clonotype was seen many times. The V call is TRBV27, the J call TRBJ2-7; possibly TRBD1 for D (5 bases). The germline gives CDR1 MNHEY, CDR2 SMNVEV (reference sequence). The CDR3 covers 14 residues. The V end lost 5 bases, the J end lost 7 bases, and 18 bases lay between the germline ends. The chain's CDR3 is CASSPRQLSREQYF. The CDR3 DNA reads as TGTGCCAGCAGTCCCCGACAGCTATCAAGGGAGCAGTACTTC.

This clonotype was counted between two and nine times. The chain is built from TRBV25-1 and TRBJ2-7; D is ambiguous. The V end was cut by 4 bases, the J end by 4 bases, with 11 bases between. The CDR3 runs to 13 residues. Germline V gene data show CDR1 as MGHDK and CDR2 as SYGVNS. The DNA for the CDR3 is TGTGCCAGCAGTGGACTTGGAAGATACGAGCAGTACTTC. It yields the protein CASSGLGRYEQYF.

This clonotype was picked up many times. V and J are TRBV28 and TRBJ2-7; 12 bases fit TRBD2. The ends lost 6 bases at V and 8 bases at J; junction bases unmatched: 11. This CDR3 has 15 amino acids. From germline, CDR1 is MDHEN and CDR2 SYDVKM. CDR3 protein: CASSSGTSGSAKQYF. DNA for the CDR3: TGTGCCAGCAGCTCCGGGACTAGCGGGTCCGCAAAGCAGTACTTC.

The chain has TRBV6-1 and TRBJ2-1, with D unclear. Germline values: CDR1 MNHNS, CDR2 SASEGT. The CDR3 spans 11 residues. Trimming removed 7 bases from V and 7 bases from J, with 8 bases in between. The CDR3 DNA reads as TGTGCCAGCACCAACACAAATGAGCAGTTCTTC. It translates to CASTNTNEQFF.

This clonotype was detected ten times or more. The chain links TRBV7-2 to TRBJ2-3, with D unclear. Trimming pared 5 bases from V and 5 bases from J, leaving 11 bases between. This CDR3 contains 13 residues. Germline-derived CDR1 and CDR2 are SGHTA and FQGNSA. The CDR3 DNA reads TGTGCCAGCAGCCCACAAGAACTAGATACGCAGTATTTT. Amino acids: CASSPQELDTQYF.

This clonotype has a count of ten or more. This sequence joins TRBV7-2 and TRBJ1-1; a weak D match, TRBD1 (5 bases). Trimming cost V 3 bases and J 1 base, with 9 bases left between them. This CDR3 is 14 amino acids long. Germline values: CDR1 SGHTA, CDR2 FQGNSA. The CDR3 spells CASSFGRANTEAFF. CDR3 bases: TGTGCCAGCAGCTTCGGCAGGGCGAACACTGAAGCTTTCTTT.

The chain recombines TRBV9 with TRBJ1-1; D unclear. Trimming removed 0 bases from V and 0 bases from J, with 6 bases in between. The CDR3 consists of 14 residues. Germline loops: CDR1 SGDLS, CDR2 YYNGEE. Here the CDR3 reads CASSVVTMNTEAFF. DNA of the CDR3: TGTGCCAGCAGCGTAGTCACCATGAACACTGAAGCTTTCTTT. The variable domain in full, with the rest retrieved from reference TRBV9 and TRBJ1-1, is DSGVTQTPKHLITATGQRVTLRCSPRSGDLSVYWYQQSLDQGLQFLIQYYNGEERAKGNILERFSAQQFPDLHSELNLSSLELGDSALYFCASSVVTMNTEAFFGQGTRLTVV.

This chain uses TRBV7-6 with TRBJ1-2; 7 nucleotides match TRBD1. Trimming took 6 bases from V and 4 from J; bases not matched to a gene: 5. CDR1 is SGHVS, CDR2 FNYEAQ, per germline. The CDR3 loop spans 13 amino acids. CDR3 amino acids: CASRREGAYGYTF. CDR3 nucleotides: TGTGCCAGCAGGAGGGAGGGGGCCTATGGCTACACCTTC.

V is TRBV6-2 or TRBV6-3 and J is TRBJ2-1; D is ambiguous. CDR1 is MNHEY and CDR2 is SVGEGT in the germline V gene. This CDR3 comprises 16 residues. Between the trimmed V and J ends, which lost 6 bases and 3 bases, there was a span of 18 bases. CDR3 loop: CASRYLDASRYNEQFF. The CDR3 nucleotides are TGTGCCAGCAGGTACCTAGACGCCTCGCGCTACAATGAGCAGTTCTTC.

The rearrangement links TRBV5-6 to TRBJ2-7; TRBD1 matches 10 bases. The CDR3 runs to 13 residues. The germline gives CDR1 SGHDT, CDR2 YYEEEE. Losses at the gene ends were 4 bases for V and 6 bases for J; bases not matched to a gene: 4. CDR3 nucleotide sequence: TGTGCCAGCAGCGATGGGACAGGGGCCGAGCAGTACTTC. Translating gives CASSDGTGAEQYF.

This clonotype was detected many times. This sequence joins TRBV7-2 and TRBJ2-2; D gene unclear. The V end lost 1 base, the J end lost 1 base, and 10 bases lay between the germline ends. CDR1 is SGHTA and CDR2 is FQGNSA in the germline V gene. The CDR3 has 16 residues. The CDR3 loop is CASSLERLRNTGELFF. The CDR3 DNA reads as TGTGCCAGCAGCTTAGAGCGCCTCCGGAACACCGGGGAGCTGTTTTTT.

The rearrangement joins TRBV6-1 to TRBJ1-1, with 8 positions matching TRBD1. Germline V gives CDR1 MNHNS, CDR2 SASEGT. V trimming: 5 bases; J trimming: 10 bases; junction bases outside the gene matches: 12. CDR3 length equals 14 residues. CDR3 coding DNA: TGTGCCAGCAGTTCCGATAATGACAGGGGATCAGCTTTCTTT. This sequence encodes CASSSDNDRGSAFF.